What follows is one T cell receptor (beta chain) and its context. This entry belongs to a study of blood T cell repertoires in COVID-19. Study background: The analysed material was cDNA or gDNA that came from T cells, B-cell-depleted T cells, or PBMCs.

The method was immunoSEQ multiplex PCR; TCRdb's version includes in-frame clones alone and lacks a portion of them. The repertoire holds about 120,000 clones, with 72% as singletons. Trimming cost V 4 bases and J 2 bases, with 15 bases left between them. Germline V gene lookup returns CDR1 MNHEY and CDR2 SVGAGI. There are 16 residues in the CDR3. The sequencing sample was made of peripheral blood. The clonotype originates from a woman aged 55-69 years with acute or convalescent COVID-19. The chain couples TRBV6-5 to TRBJ1-3; TRBD1 might be the D (5 bases). The CDR3 loop is CASSLGELATGNTIYF. For the CDR3, the DNA is TGTGCCAGCAGTTTAGGGGAATTAGCTACTGGAAACACCATATATTTT.